The clone carrying this T cell receptor beta chain was counted many times. This entry is derived from a study of glioma-infiltrating T cells. CDR3 length: 12 residues. Germline CDR1 reads MNHEY; CDR2 reads SVGEGT. Deletions cut 5 bases from V and 4 bases from J, with 9 bases between. The iRepertoire nested amplicon-rescue multiplex PCR amplified TCR alpha and beta CDR3s from RNA. From the multiplex PCR reads, TCRdb called clonotypes with MiXCR, one entry per CDR3 protein. The sample records some 100,000 distinct CDR3 sequences, less than 30% being singletons. This sequence originates from a human donor with low-grade glioma or glioblastoma, undergoing nonglioma brain surgery, or in good health (not recorded which). This chain connects TRBV6-2 or TRBV6-3 to TRBJ2-7, with D perhaps TRBD1 or TRBD2 (5 bases each). What was sequenced was glioma tissue, nonneoplastic brain tissue, or PBMCs (not recorded which). CDR3 DNA: TGTGCCAGCAGTCACTGGGGGTACGAGCAGTACTTC. It translates to CASSHWGYEQYF.